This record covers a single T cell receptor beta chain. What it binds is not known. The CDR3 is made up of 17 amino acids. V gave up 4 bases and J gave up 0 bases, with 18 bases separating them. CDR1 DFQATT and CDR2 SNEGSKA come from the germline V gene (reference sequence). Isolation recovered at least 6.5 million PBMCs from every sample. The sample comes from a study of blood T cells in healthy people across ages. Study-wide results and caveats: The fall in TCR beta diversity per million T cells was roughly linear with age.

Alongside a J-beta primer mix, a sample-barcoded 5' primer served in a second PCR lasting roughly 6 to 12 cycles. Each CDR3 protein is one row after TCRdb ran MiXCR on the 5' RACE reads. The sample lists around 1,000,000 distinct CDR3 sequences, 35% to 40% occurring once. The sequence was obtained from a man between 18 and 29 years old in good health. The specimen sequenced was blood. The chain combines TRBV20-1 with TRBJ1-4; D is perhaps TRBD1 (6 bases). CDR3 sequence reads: CSAKGSWDIATNEKLFF. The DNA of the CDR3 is TGCAGTGCTAAGGGTTCGTGGGACATTGCAACTAATGAAAAACTGTTTTTT.